This is a list of T cell receptor beta chains from one sample in a study of a mutant IDH1 vaccine in newly diagnosed glioma. TCRdb keeps only in-frame clones here, not all; method: immunoSEQ multiplex PCR. The sample has more than 25,000 clones; over 75% are singletons. For these TCRs, the target antigens are not known. The sample in question was PBMCs, obtained from a glioma patient whose treatment included an IDH1 peptide vaccine. The origin of the receptors is a man between 40 and 49 years old with glioma. Each CDR3 is given with its conserved first and last residue. A D gene is named only where the DNA matches it firmly. A clone size is listed for some rows: how often the clone was seen (once, few, many), or a class if it is expanded.

NA	TRBV7-9	TRBJ1-4	NA	CASSLNWGGGNEKLFF	TGTGCCAGCAGCTTAAACTGGGGCGGTGGCAATGAAAAACTGTTTTTT
NA	TRBV25-1	TRBJ2-5	TRBD2	CASSDSLAGIETQYF	TGTGCCAGCAGTGATTCACTAGCGGGAATAGAGACCCAGTACTTC
once	TRBV5-6	TRBJ2-1	NA	CASSSYYLYNEQFF	TGTGCCAGCAGCTCCTATTACCTATACAATGAGCAGTTCTTC
NA	TRBV27	TRBJ1-5	TRBD1	CASRSGTGGKEPQHF	TGTGCCAGCAGGTCCGGGACAGGGGGTAAGGAGCCCCAGCATTTT
NA	TRBV7-9	TRBJ1-1	NA	CASSPGAGVTEAFF	TGTGCCAGCAGCCCAGGGGCCGGAGTGACTGAAGCTTTCTTT
once	TRBV5-1	TRBJ2-3	NA	CASSFGTLPTDTQYF	TGCGCCAGCAGCTTCGGGACACTTCCCACAGATACGCAGTATTTT
NA	TRBV6-5	TRBJ1-4	NA	CASGQAFEKLFF	TGTGCCAGCGGCCAAGCGTTTGAAAAACTGTTTTTT
NA	TRBV28	TRBJ2-3	TRBD1	CASSTGTGGKQDTQYF	TGTGCCAGCAGTACCGGGACAGGGGGCAAACAAGATACGCAGTATTTT
NA	TRBV19	TRBJ1-3	NA	CASGGAGGNTIYF	TGTGCCAGTGGAGGGGCGGGCGGAAACACCATATATTTT
NA	TRBV7-2	TRBJ2-5	NA	CASSSRTGYQETQYF	TGTGCCAGCAGCTCAAGAACAGGGTACCAAGAGACCCAGTACTTC
NA	TRBV11-2	TRBJ2-1	TRBD2	CASSPVGRSAGAQYEQFF	TGTGCCAGCAGCCCCGTGGGGAGGTCAGCGGGAGCCCAGTATGAGCAGTTCTTC
NA	TRBV2	TRBJ1-2	NA	CASSEMDGEFYGYTF	TGTGCCAGCAGTGAAATGGACGGCGAGTTCTATGGCTACACCTTC
NA	TRBV9	TRBJ2-7	NA	CASSVAGVGEQYF	TGTGCCAGCAGCGTAGCGGGGGTCGGGGAGCAGTACTTC
NA	TRBV28	TRBJ2-2	NA	CASREGGNTGELFF	TGTGCCAGCAGAGAGGGAGGGAACACCGGGGAGCTGTTTTTT
NA	TRBV7-2	TRBJ2-5	NA	CASSSFPHGGIGETQYF	TGTGCCAGCAGCTCCTTCCCCCACGGGGGCATAGGGGAGACCCAGTACTTC
NA	TRBV19	TRBJ2-3	TRBD1	CASSYRGQGTSTDTQYF	TGTGCCAGTAGTTACCGTGGACAGGGGACTAGCACAGATACGCAGTATTTT
NA	TRBV5-6	TRBJ2-7	TRBD1	CASSLTGGYEQYF	TGTGCCAGCAGCTTGACAGGGGGCTACGAGCAGTACTTC
few	TRBV2	TRBJ1-5	NA	CASRGREGGNQPQHF	TGTGCCAGCAGGGGTAGGGAAGGGGGCAATCAGCCCCAGCATTTT
NA	TRBV4-3	TRBJ2-5	TRBD1	CASSQRDRGTETQYF	TGCGCCAGCAGTCAAAGGGACAGGGGGACGGAGACCCAGTACTTC
NA	TRBV7-2	TRBJ1-1	TRBD1	CASSLVWDRPNTEAFF	TGTGCCAGCAGCTTAGTCTGGGACAGGCCCAACACTGAAGCTTTCTTT
NA	TRBV18	TRBJ2-3	NA	CASSQTVGGVTDTQYF	TGTGCCAGCTCACAAACGGTCGGGGGAGTCACAGATACGCAGTATTTT
NA	TRBV5-6	TRBJ1-1	NA	CASSLVGAWKGTEAFF	TGTGCCAGCAGCTTGGTGGGGGCTTGGAAGGGCACTGAAGCTTTCTTT
NA	TRBV9	TRBJ2-1	NA	CASSVATPYNEQFF	TGTGCCAGCAGCGTAGCCACCCCCTACAATGAGCAGTTCTTC
NA	TRBV5-1	TRBJ2-2	TRBD1	CASRMGTGNTGELFF	TGCGCCAGCAGGATGGGGACAGGGAACACCGGGGAGCTGTTTTTT
NA	TRBV6-1	TRBJ1-5	NA	CASSVRVIGNQPQHF	TGTGCCAGCAGTGTACGCGTGATCGGAAATCAGCCCCAGCATTTT
few	TRBV5-4	TRBJ2-3	TRBD1	CATSPGQGPASWQYF	TGTGCCACCTCCCCGGGACAGGGGCCTGCAAGTTGGCAGTATTTT
NA	TRBV2	TRBJ1-2	NA	CASSLGGLYGYTF	TGTGCCAGCAGTCTCGGGGGGTTATATGGCTACACCTTC
NA	TRBV9	TRBJ1-2	NA	CASRTGTIVNYGYTF	TGTGCCAGCCGAACCGGGACGATCGTGAACTATGGCTACACCTTC
NA	TRBV28	TRBJ2-3	NA	CASSSRFDTQYF	TGTGCCAGCAGCTCCCGGTTCGATACGCAGTATTTT
NA	TRBV19	TRBJ1-3	NA	CASRVQVSGNTIYF	TGTGCCAGTAGGGTACAGGTCTCTGGAAACACCATATATTTT
NA	TRBV28	TRBJ1-3	TRBD1	CASRRQGMGGNTIYF	TGTGCCAGCAGAAGACAGGGGATGGGAGGAAACACCATATATTTT
NA	TRBV7-2	TRBJ1-1	NA	CASSPGLGASFF	TGTGCCAGCAGCCCCGGACTGGGGGCGTCTTTCTTT
NA	TRBV14	TRBJ1-1	NA	CASQGFMNTEAFF	TGTGCCAGTCAGGGTTTCATGAACACTGAAGCTTTCTTT
NA	TRBV5-4	TRBJ2-2	NA	CASSLDVRGGTGELFF	TGTGCCAGCAGCTTGGACGTCAGGGGTGGCACCGGGGAGCTGTTTTTT
NA	TRBV30	TRBJ1-2	NA	CAWSVQTLGYTF	TGTGCCTGGAGTGTACAAACCCTGGGCTACACCTTC
once	TRBV5-1	TRBJ2-3	NA	CASSLESQGQDTQYF	TGCGCCAGCAGCTTGGAGTCCCAGGGCCAAGATACGCAGTATTTT
NA	TRBV27	TRBJ1-2	TRBD1	CASSAGAGTGGRGYTF	TGTGCCAGCAGCGCCGGCGCCGGGACAGGGGGCAGGGGCTACACCTTC
NA	TRBV5-6	TRBJ1-3	NA	CASSSPGLGRDTIYF	TGTGCCAGCAGCTCACCGGGACTGGGAAGGGACACCATATATTTT
NA	TRBV28	TRBJ1-1	TRBD1	CASSPGGGWGTEAFF	TGTGCCAGCAGCCCAGGGGGGGGCTGGGGGACTGAAGCTTTCTTT
NA	TRBV5-1	TRBJ1-3	NA	CASSLTGVGSGNTIYF	TGCGCCAGCAGCTTAACCGGGGTGGGCTCTGGAAACACCATATATTTT
NA	TRBV5-1	TRBJ2-5	NA	CASSYQETQYF	TGCGCCAGCAGCTACCAAGAGACCCAGTACTTC
NA	TRBV7-2	TRBJ2-1	NA	CASSSRGGAGRQFF	TGTGCCAGCAGCTCCCGGGGAGGCGCGGGAAGGCAGTTCTTC
NA	TRBV5-4	TRBJ1-6	NA	CASSRGGSPLHF	TGTGCCAGCAGTCGAGGTGGTTCACCCCTCCACTTT
NA	TRBV6-5	TRBJ2-7	NA	CASSYSSEIGGHEQYF	TGTGCCAGCAGTTACTCGTCGGAGATCGGGGGCCACGAGCAGTACTTC